A selection of T cell receptor beta chains follows, all from one sample in a study of T cell changes during pregnancy in multiple sclerosis. Produced via immunoSEQ multiplex PCR; TCRdb's table is partial and in-frame only. The sample includes more than 15,000 clones, around 90% of them seen just once. Source: CD4+ T cells from peripheral blood mononuclear cells, taken in the first trimester of pregnancy. The receptors originated from a female donor in good health, enrolled as a control in a pregnancy study. Both conserved end residues are part of each CDR3. Fields, in order: V gene, J gene, CDR3 protein.

TRBV27	TRBJ1-1	CASSLFAGDTEAFF
TRBV15	TRBJ1-5	CATSRALDRNQPQHF
TRBV5-6	TRBJ2-7	CASSLGGTAYEQYF
TRBV29-1	TRBJ1-4	CSVTGAGNEKLFF
TRBV7-2	TRBJ1-1	CASSFGTGTNTEAFF
TRBV30	TRBJ1-2	CAHAGTGGYGYTF
TRBV29-1	TRBJ2-4	CSVEDRLAKNIQYF
TRBV27	TRBJ1-2	CASSSEYGYTF
TRBV7-8	TRBJ1-1	CASSPGQGNTEAFF
TRBV25-1	TRBJ2-7	CASRNQGLYEQYF
TRBV10-3	TRBJ2-1	CAISTNNEQFF
TRBV2	TRBJ2-1	CASRTTSGVNEQFF
TRBV19	TRBJ2-7	CASSISGIYEQYF
TRBV5-6	TRBJ1-2	CASSPVKAGFNYGYTF
TRBV30	TRBJ2-3	CAWMGLAGVTDTQYF
TRBV11-2	TRBJ2-6	CASSLEGGSGANVLTF
TRBV6-6	TRBJ2-7	CASTQGGQGAYEQYF